These 24 T cell receptor beta chains share one sample of origin, sequenced in a study of shared clonotypes between healthy human individuals. TCRdb keeps only in-frame clones here, not all; method: immunoSEQ multiplex PCR. The data show roughly 1.5 million clones, 95% to 99% seen once. Sequenced input: naive CD4+ T cells sorted from blood. Subset here: CD45RA+ positively selected. The receptors were sampled from a man aged 25-45 years in good health.

J is TRBJ2-2 and V is TRBV7-6; 14 nucleotides line up with TRBD2. Germline lookup yields CDR1 SGHVS and CDR2 FNYEAQ. V was clipped by 5 bases and J by 5 bases; unmatched bases: 4. This CDR3 has 16 amino acids. In nucleotides, the CDR3 is TGTGCCAGCAGCCCCCGGACTAGCGGGAGGACCGGGGAGCTGTTTTTT. Its translation: CASSPRTSGRTGELFF.

The V call is TRBV20-1, the J call TRBJ2-5; D gene ambiguous. The CDR3 length is 11 residues. CDR1 DFQATT and CDR2 SNEGSKA come from the germline V gene (reference sequence). DNA for the CDR3: TGCAGCCCTGGGCCTCAAGAGACCCAGTACTTC. It specifies CSPGPQETQYF.

The rearrangement links TRBV5-1 to TRBJ1-1, with 8 bases fitting TRBD1. The CDR3 extends over 14 amino acids. V shed 0 bases and J 7 bases; nucleotides not matched to a gene: 5. The V gene's germline CDR1 is SGHRS and CDR2 YFSETQ. The CDR3 protein is CASSLADREDEAFF. CDR3 nucleotides: TGCGCCAGCAGCTTGGCGGACAGGGAAGATGAAGCTTTCTTT.

The V call is TRBV21-1, the J call TRBJ2-5; the table's D gene call, TRBD2, was not cross checked with the DNA. TRBV21-1 is a pseudogene. The CDR3 covers 10 residues. CDR3 bases: TGTGGTTATCCGACGGGGACCCAGTACTTC. Protein sequence: CGYPTGTQYF.

Points on this clone: In the same sample, other DNA sequences code for this CDR3. The chain carries TRBV6-5 and TRBJ1-2; D not resolved. The length of the CDR3 is 13 residues. With 0 bases removed from V and 5 bases from J, the gap between germline ends came to 7 bases. CDR1 MNHEY and CDR2 SVGAGI come from the germline V gene. This chain's CDR3 is CASSYSGGYGYTF. The CDR3 coding sequence is TGTGCCAGCAGTTACTCGGGCGGGTATGGCTACACCTTC.

The CDR3 region has the DNA TGCGCCAGCAGCCTCTTCAGTAGTAACTATGGCTACACCTTC. It specifies CASSLFSSNYGYTF. The chain couples TRBV4-1 to TRBJ1-2; no reliable D call. Trimming shortened V by 4 bases and J by 1 base, and 10 bases separated the two germline ends. Germline CDR1 is MGHRA and CDR2 is YSYEKL. The CDR3 sequence is 14 residues long.

The rearrangement joins TRBV6-5 to TRBJ2-6; D gene ambiguous. The CDR3 covers 13 residues. The germline V and J ends were trimmed by 2 bases and 2 bases, with 1 base remaining between them. CDR1 MNHEY and CDR2 SVGAGI come from the germline V gene. CDR3 sequence (DNA): TGTGCCAGCAGTTACCCTGGGGCCAACGTCCTGACTTTC. Its protein product is CASSYPGANVLTF.

The chain links TRBV29-1 to TRBJ2-1; tentative D call: TRBD2 (5 bases). The CDR3 loop spans 13 amino acids. V lost 7 bases and J 6 bases, leaving 16 bases between the germline ends. Germline values: CDR1 SQVTM, CDR2 ANQGSEA. CDR3 amino acids: CSGGRPDVNEQFF. For the CDR3, the DNA is TGCAGCGGCGGGCGACCGGACGTCAATGAGCAGTTCTTC.

This rearrangement joins TRBV5-1 to TRBJ2-7; weak D call: TRBD2 (5 bases). Per the germline V gene, CDR1 is SGHRS and CDR2 is YFSETQ. Trimming removed 2 bases at V and 3 bases at J, with 15 bases between. CDR3 length: 15 amino acids. CDR3 region: CASSFSGPEFYEQYF. DNA of the CDR3: TGCGCCAGCAGCTTCAGCGGCCCAGAATTCTACGAGCAGTACTTC.

The gene calls are TRBV2 and TRBJ1-6; possible D gene TRBD1, 6 bases. Looked up from germline, CDR1 is SNHLY and CDR2 is FYNNEI. This CDR3 spans 16 amino acids. V lost 2 bases and J lost 6, with 14 bases in between. The CDR3 spells CASSEYGAGVNSPLHF. For the CDR3, the DNA is TGTGCCAGCAGTGAATACGGGGCAGGGGTTAATTCACCCCTCCACTTT. Looking up the rest from reference TRBV2 and TRBJ1-6 gives the full variable domain: EPEVTQTPSHQVTQMGQEVILRCVPISNHLYFYWYRQILGQKVEFLVSFYNNEISEKSEIFDDQFSVERPDGSNFTLKIRSTKLEDSAMYFCASSEYGAGVNSPLHFGNGTRLTVT.

This clone was found once. The chain has TRBV10-2 and TRBJ2-5, with 9 bases that match TRBD2. Trimming at V came to 7 bases and at J to 0 bases, leaving 3 bases not matched to a gene. The CDR3 is made up of 14 amino acids. Germline V gene lookup returns CDR1 WSHSY and CDR2 SAAADI. CDR3: CASKIAGDQETQYF. CDR3 DNA sequence: TGCGCCAGCAAGATAGCGGGGGACCAAGAGACCCAGTACTTC.

This chain links TRBV5-1 with TRBJ1-1, with no clear D. V shed 0 bases and J shed 2 bases, with 8 bases lying between them. CDR3 length: 14 amino acids. Germline CDR1 reads SGHRS; CDR2 reads YFSETQ. CDR3 DNA: TGCGCCAGCAGCTTGGGCAGCCCCAACACTGAAGCTTTCTTT. It specifies CASSLGSPNTEAFF.

This chain's CDR3 is CASSGDRGTYYNEQFF. The CDR3 region has the DNA TGTGCCAGCAGTGGGGACAGGGGGACCTACTACAATGAGCAGTTCTTC. The chain recombines TRBV27 with TRBJ2-1; 11 positions match TRBD1. This CDR3 spans 16 amino acids. Trimming removed 5 bases from V and 3 bases from J; junction bases left unmatched: 6. Germline CDR1 reads MNHEY; CDR2 reads SMNVEV (reference sequence).

The V and J genes are TRBV6-6 and TRBJ1-4; 8 positions agree with TRBD1. There are 16 residues in the CDR3. Germline-derived CDR1 and CDR2 are MNHNY and SVGAGI (reference sequence). The V gene end was trimmed by 0 bases and the J gene end by 6 bases; junction bases not matched to a gene: 6. The CDR3 DNA reads TGTGCCAGCAGTTACTCCCCCGGACAGGGCGATGAAAAACTGTTTTTT. Its translation: CASSYSPGQGDEKLFF.

About this clone: The sample holds other DNA sequences that translate to the same CDR3. This sequence joins TRBV28 and TRBJ2-7; D remains unclear. Germline CDR1 and CDR2: MDHEN and SYDVKM. Deletions cut 5 bases from V and 3 bases from J, with 2 bases between. The CDR3 has 10 amino acids. CDR3 coding DNA: TGTGCCAGCAGTCACTACGAGCAGTACTTC. Protein sequence: CASSHYEQYF.

The chain joins TRBV29-1 to TRBJ2-1; possibly TRBD1 or TRBD2 for D (7 bases each). Germline V CDR1 and CDR2: SQVTM, ANQGSEA. This CDR3 spans 15 amino acids. V was clipped by 5 bases and J by 9 bases, with 23 bases between them. CDR3 amino acids: CSVLGGGLGGSEQFF. The CDR3 coding sequence is TGCAGCGTTTTAGGGGGCGGACTAGGTGGAAGTGAGCAGTTCTTC.

The chain combines TRBV6-4 with TRBJ2-2; the D call may be TRBD1 or TRBD2 (6 bases each). V dropped 9 bases and J dropped 8 bases, with 10 bases sitting between them. The germline CDR1 and CDR2 sequences are MRHNA and SNTAGT. The CDR3 is made up of 11 amino acids. CDR3 in amino acids: CARGGTGELFF. The CDR3 nucleotides are TGTGCCAGAGGGGGGACTGGGGAGCTGTTTTTT.

V is TRBV5-6 and J is TRBJ2-3, with D hard to call. Deletions cut 0 bases from V and 7 bases from J, with 12 bases between. CDR1 is SGHDT and CDR2 is YYEEEE in the germline V gene. The CDR3 is made up of 14 amino acids. CDR3 sequence reads: CASSLERKLHTQYF. The CDR3 nucleotides read TGTGCCAGCAGCTTGGAACGGAAACTTCATACGCAGTATTTT.

This chain joins TRBV7-8 and TRBJ1-4; the match to TRBD1 covers 8 bases. This CDR3 is built from 16 residues. Per germline, CDR1 SGHVS and CDR2 FQNEAQ. The J segment lost 8 bases and the V segment lost 5 bases, leaving 13 bases of the junction unmatched. The chain's CDR3 is CASSPMSQGAGEKLFF. The CDR3 DNA reads TGTGCCAGCAGCCCCATGTCCCAGGGGGCAGGAGAAAAACTGTTTTTT. The variable domain in full, with the rest retrieved from reference TRBV7-8 and TRBJ1-4, is GAGVSQSPRYKVAKRGQDVALRCDPISGHVSLFWYQQALGQGPEFLTYFQNEAQLDKSGLPSDRFFAERPEGSVSTLKIQRTQQEDSAVYLCASSPMSQGAGEKLFFGSGTQLSVL.

This clone was seen a single time. The chain has TRBV9 and TRBJ2-7, with 9 positions matching TRBD2. The CDR3 length is 16 residues. In germline, CDR1 is SGDLS, CDR2 YYNGEE. V lost 0 bases and J lost 3; bases outside the gene matches: 7. This chain's CDR3 is CASSVAPSREGYEQYF. CDR3 sequence (DNA): TGTGCCAGCAGCGTAGCTCCCTCGCGGGAGGGCTACGAGCAGTACTTC.

The chain is built from TRBV19 and TRBJ2-2, with D hard to call. CDR3 length: 15 amino acids. The V end was cut by 0 bases, the J end by 1 base, with 6 bases between. Germline CDR1 LNHDA, CDR2 SQIVND (reference sequence). CDR3 in amino acids: CASSIESLNTGELFF. CDR3 in DNA: TGTGCCAGTAGTATAGAGTCGCTGAACACCGGGGAGCTGTTTTTT.

The CDR3 loop is CASSLGGQGNYGYTF. As DNA, the CDR3 is TGTGCCAGCAGTTTAGGGGGACAGGGTAACTATGGCTACACCTTC. The chain links TRBV28 to TRBJ1-2; 9 positions agree with TRBD1. CDR1 is MDHEN and CDR2 is SYDVKM in the germline V gene. V lost 2 bases, J lost 1 base, and 2 bases stayed unmatched. This CDR3 is built from 15 residues.

J is TRBJ2-1 and V is TRBV5-4; D might be TRBD2 (5 bases). Trimming stripped 0 bases from V and 4 bases from J, with 14 bases between. Looked up from germline, CDR1 is SGHNT and CDR2 is YYREEE (reference sequence). The CDR3 covers 16 residues. As DNA, the CDR3 is TGTGCCAGCAGCTTGGTTGTAGCGAATAATTACAATGAGCAGTTCTTC. This sequence encodes CASSLVVANNYNEQFF.

The J gene is TRBJ1-5, the V gene TRBV28; TRBD1 aligns across 7 bases. The CDR3 has 14 amino acids. The J segment lost 5 bases and the V segment lost 3 bases, leaving 4 bases of the junction unmatched. Per the germline V gene, CDR1 is MDHEN and CDR2 is SYDVKM. The CDR3 coding sequence is TGTGCCAGCAGTTTTAGGGGGCTCTATCAGCCCCAGCATTTT. Translated, it gives CASSFRGLYQPQHF.